These 9 T cell receptor beta chains were all obtained from the same sample, sequenced in a study of T cells in Graves' hyperthyroidism and ophthalmopathy. Amplified regions were TCR beta CDR3 sequences from RNA transcripts. The HTBI primer set served for first-round RT-PCR of the TCR CDR3. TCRdb passed the multiplex PCR reads through MiXCR, listing each CDR3 protein once. The sample consists of about 320,000 distinct CDR3 sequences, about 15% of them appearing once. The material sequenced was blood. All receptors derive from a man aged 25-45 years with Graves' hyperthyroidism.

This clonotype was seen at least ten times. The chain couples TRBV24-1 to TRBJ2-1, with D perhaps matching TRBD2 (6 bases). This CDR3 is 16 amino acids long. Between the trimmed V and J ends, which lost 4 bases and 3 bases, there was a span of 15 bases. Germline V gene sequence: CDR1 KGHDR, CDR2 SFDVKD. The CDR3 reads CATSDRSGTHYNEQFF. The CDR3 DNA follows: TGTGCCACCAGTGACCGATCCGGGACTCACTACAATGAGCAGTTCTTC.

This clonotype came up many times. V is TRBV20-1 and J is TRBJ2-5; 11 positions match TRBD2. The germline V gene has CDR1 DFQATT and CDR2 SNEGSKA (reference sequence). This CDR3 is 14 amino acids long. Trimming removed 5 bases from V and 4 bases from J; junction bases left unmatched: 6. The CDR3 coding sequence is TGCAGTGCTCGCAGACTAGCGGGATCAGAGACCCAGTACTTC. It yields the protein CSARRLAGSETQYF.

In this sample, this clonotype turned up many times. The chain is built from TRBV5-8 and TRBJ2-7; possible D gene TRBD1, 5 bases. Between the trimmed V and J ends, which lost 2 bases and 1 base, there was a span of 10 bases. The germline CDR1 and CDR2 sequences are SGHTS and YDEGEE. There are 14 residues in the CDR3. In nucleotides, the CDR3 is TGTGCCAGCAGCTTACAGGAAACTTCCTACGAGCAGTACTTC. Translation gives CASSLQETSYEQYF.

This clonotype was seen at least ten times. The CDR3 spells CASSQGLGANYNEQFF. Written as DNA, the CDR3 is TGTGCCAGCAGCCAAGGGCTAGGGGCCAACTACAATGAGCAGTTCTTC. This chain connects TRBV3-1 to TRBJ2-1; D possibly corresponds to TRBD1 (5 bases). The CDR3 consists of 16 residues. Germline CDR1 LGHDT, CDR2 YNNKEL (reference sequence). V gave up 1 base and J gave up 3 bases, with 13 bases separating them.

This clonotype has a single count. The chain employs TRBV7-2 and TRBJ1-2, with D unresolved. The CDR3 spans 14 residues. The ends were cut back, 4 bases at V and 4 bases at J, with 13 bases in the middle. Germline CDR1 reads SGHTA; CDR2 reads FQGNSA. CDR3 sequence reads: CASSSQGRFYGYTF. Here the CDR3 DNA reads TGTGCCAGCAGCTCGCAAGGCAGATTCTATGGCTACACCTTC.

This clonotype showed up many times. This rearrangement joins TRBV7-6 to TRBJ2-1; the D gene is possibly TRBD2 (7 bases). Between the trimmed V and J ends, which lost 3 bases and 0 bases, there was a span of 15 bases. The CDR3 length is 17 residues. Per the germline V gene, CDR1 is SGHVS and CDR2 is FNYEAQ. CDR3 sequence reads: CASSFPGEGGSYNEQFF. CDR3 in DNA: TGTGCCAGCAGCTTCCCGGGGGAGGGGGGCTCCTACAATGAGCAGTTCTTC.

The chain recombines TRBV9 with TRBJ2-3; weak D call: TRBD2 (6 bases). Germline loops: CDR1 SGDLS, CDR2 YYNGEE. With 2 bases removed from V and 6 bases from J, the gap between germline ends came to 16 bases. The CDR3 loop spans 15 amino acids. CDR3 in amino acids: CASSVAGRAQDTQYF. The CDR3 DNA reads TGTGCCAGCAGCGTTGCGGGACGAGCCCAGGATACGCAGTATTTT.

This clonotype has only a few counts. The V and J genes are TRBV11-1 and TRBJ1-2; 8 bases agree with TRBD1. The CDR3 extends over 15 amino acids. Per germline, CDR1 SGHAT and CDR2 FQDESV (reference sequence). J gave up 7 bases and V 1 base, and 8 bases lay outside the gene matches. This CDR3 is CASSLDGRQGSGYTF. In nucleotides, the CDR3 is TGTGCCAGCAGCTTAGACGGGAGACAGGGGTCTGGCTACACCTTC.

This clonotype was counted ten times or more. V is TRBV20-1 and J is TRBJ2-3; TRBD1 aligns across 9 bases. Germline V gives CDR1 DFQATT, CDR2 SNEGSKA (reference sequence). The CDR3 covers 16 residues. Trimming removed 0 bases from V and 5 bases from J; junction bases left unmatched: 9. The CDR3 DNA reads as TGCAGTGCTAGAGACTCTGGACAGGGGCCGGGAGATACGCAGTATTTT. Translation gives CSARDSGQGPGDTQYF.